These T cell receptor beta chains were read from a single sample in a study of blood T cells in healthy people across ages. TCRdb ran MiXCR on the 5' RACE reads and lists one entry per CDR3 protein. The data show 1.5 million to 1.9 million distinct CDR3 sequences, approximately 43% seen once. Sequenced material: blood. The receptors were gathered from a woman aged 18-30 years in good health. Both conserved end residues are part of each CDR3. A D gene is named only where the DNA matches it firmly. Clone size is not always given. Where it is, it says once, few, many or a class for expanded clones.

D gene | J gene | clone size | V gene | CDR3 DNA | CDR3 protein
TRBD2 | TRBJ2-3 | NA | TRBV4-1 | TGCGCCAGCAGCCAACCTTTAAGGGAGGGCCCTGGTACGCAGTATTTT | CASSQPLREGPGTQYF
TRBD1 | TRBJ1-2 | NA | TRBV12-3/TRBV12-4 | TGTGCCAGCACCCGGGACAGGGAGAATGGCTACACCTTC | CASTRDRENGYTF
NA | TRBJ1-5 | NA | TRBV5-1 | TGCGCCAGCAGCTTACAGGATTTTGAGAATCAGCCCCAGCATTTT | CASSLQDFENQPQHF
NA | TRBJ2-5 | NA | TRBV4-2 | TGTGCCAGCAGCCAAGATTTTGGGGCACAAGAGACCCAGTACTTC | CASSQDFGAQETQYF
NA | TRBJ2-1 | NA | TRBV20-1 | TGCAGTGCTAGAGGCACGGACTGGAACAATGAGCAGTTCTTC | CSARGTDWNNEQFF
TRBD1 | TRBJ1-2 | NA | TRBV10-3 | TGTGCCATCAGTGAGCTCGTGACAGGGGGGCTCTATGGCTACACCTTC | CAISELVTGGLYGYTF
TRBD2 | TRBJ2-1 | NA | TRBV7-2 | TGTGCCAGCAGCTTACAAACTAGCGGATACAATGAGCAGTTCTTC | CASSLQTSGYNEQFF
NA | TRBJ1-2 | NA | TRBV7-2 | TGTGCCAGCAGCTTATGGGGTACCGTTGGCTACACCTTC | CASSLWGTVGYTF
NA | TRBJ2-7 | few | TRBV20-1 | TGCAGTGCTAGAGATTACCTGTACGAGCAGTACTTC | CSARDYLYEQYF
NA | TRBJ1-5 | NA | TRBV10-3 | TGTGCCATCGGAGGGCATCCCGACCCGTATAGCAATCAGCCCCAGCATTTT | CAIGGHPDPYSNQPQHF